One sample yielded the 18 T cell receptor beta chains listed below, sequenced in a study of OX40 agonist ivuxolimab in advanced cancers. Sequenced by immunoSEQ multiplex PCR; TCRdb stores in-frame clones only, minus some. The sample consists of 30,000 to 40,000 clones, over 85% of them appearing once. The sequenced sample was CD4+ or CD8+ T cells sorted from blood, obtained in a trial of the OX40 agonist ivuxolimab. Every receptor here comes from an adult with an advanced solid tumor such as melanoma, head and neck, liver or kidney cancer.

The chain has TRBV10-1 and TRBJ2-3, with D hard to call. The germline CDR1 and CDR2 sequences are WNHNN and SYGVQD (reference sequence). The CDR3 consists of 11 residues. The ends were cut back, 2 bases at V and 6 bases at J, with 3 bases in the middle. The DNA for the CDR3 is TGCGCCAGCAGTGAGAGGGATACGCAGTATTTT. Its translation is CASSERDTQYF.

This chain connects TRBV5-1 to TRBJ2-2; 9 nucleotides agree with TRBD2. This CDR3 is built from 18 residues. CDR1 and CDR2 (germline): SGHRS, YFSETQ. Unmatched junction bases numbered 17, after V lost 7 bases and J lost 4 bases. CDR3 nucleotide sequence: TGCGCCAGCGCCCGGATGGGTAGCGGGAGTCCGTTCACCGGGGAGCTGTTTTTT. Translation gives CASARMGSGSPFTGELFF.

The genes are TRBV7-2 and TRBJ2-7; D not resolved. Deletions cut 5 bases from V and 3 bases from J, with 5 bases between. This CDR3 is built from 11 residues. Germline-derived CDR1 and CDR2 are SGHTA and FQGNSA. The CDR3 DNA reads as TGTGCCAGCAGCGCCTTCTACGAGCAGTACTTC. It codes for CASSAFYEQYF.

This chain links TRBV12-5 with TRBJ1-5; 9 nucleotides align to TRBD1. The V and J ends lost 1 base and 5 bases, in that order; junction bases with no gene match: 6. Germline CDR1 LGHNT, CDR2 FRNRAP. The CDR3 is 16 amino acids. CDR3 in DNA: TGTGCTAGTGGTTTGGGGGACAGGGCCGACGATCAGCCCCAGCATTTT. It is translated as CASGLGDRADDQPQHF.

This rearrangement joins TRBV5-1 to TRBJ1-2, with D uncertain. Germline V lookup: CDR1 SGHRS, CDR2 YFSETQ. Trimming removed 1 base from V and 6 bases from J, with 7 bases in between. CDR3 length equals 12 residues. CDR3 region: CASSLPGDGYTF. The DNA for the CDR3 is TGCGCCAGCAGCTTGCCTGGGGATGGCTACACCTTC.

CDR3 in amino acids: CASSQTGKTYEQYF. As DNA, the CDR3 is TGTGCCAGCAGCCAAACGGGGAAAACCTACGAGCAGTACTTC. This sequence joins TRBV7-9 and TRBJ2-7; tentative D call: TRBD2 (5 bases). The V and J ends lost 5 bases and 2 bases respectively, with 13 bases between them. The CDR3 runs 14 residues. Germline V gives CDR1 SEHNR, CDR2 FQNEAQ (reference sequence). The complete variable domain, with remaining parts taken from reference TRBV7-9 and TRBJ2-7, reads DTGVSQNPRHKITKRGQNVTFRCDPISEHNRLYWYRQTLGQGPEFLTYFQNEAQLEKSRLLSDRFSAERPKGSFSTLEIQRTEQGDSAMYLCASSQTGKTYEQYFGPGTRLTVT.

In this sample, this clone turned up a few times. The J gene is TRBJ2-7, the V gene TRBV5-4; D could derive from TRBD1 or TRBD2 (5 bases each). CDR1 is SGHNT and CDR2 is YYREEE in the germline V gene (reference sequence). This CDR3 spans 11 amino acids. The V end was cut by 4 bases, the J end by 6 bases, with 8 bases between. The DNA of the CDR3 is TGTGCCAGCAGCCTGAGGGGCGAGCAGTACTTC. Amino acid sequence: CASSLRGEQYF.

The CDR3, as DNA: TGTGCCAGCTCACCCCAACTAGCGGGAGGTTACAATGAGCAGTTCTTC. Protein product: CASSPQLAGGYNEQFF. The rearrangement uses TRBV18 and TRBJ2-1; 12 bases are shared with TRBD2. Trimming took 3 bases from V and 4 from J; bases not matched to a gene: 4. The length of the CDR3 is 16 residues. Germline V lookup: CDR1 KGHSH, CDR2 LQKENI. The variable domain in full, with the rest retrieved from reference TRBV18 and TRBJ2-1, is NAGVMQNPRHLVRRRGQEARLRCSPMKGHSHVYWYRQLPEEGLKFMVYLQKENIIDESGMPKERFSAEFPKEGPSILRIQQVVRGDSAAYFCASSPQLAGGYNEQFFGPGTRLTVL.

The CDR3 here is CASSRTSGRYEQYF. The CDR3 DNA is TGTGCCAGCAGTCGGACTAGCGGGAGATACGAGCAGTACTTC. The chain couples TRBV6-6 to TRBJ2-7; TRBD2 agrees at 13 bases. CDR1 is MNHNY, CDR2 SVGAGI, per germline (reference sequence). This CDR3 has 14 residues. The junction had 2 bases not matched to a gene; V was cut back by 5 bases and J by 4 bases.

A remark on this clone: The limits of the CDR3 on the DNA are not certain, so only TCRdb's listed CDR3 is given. The J gene is TRBJ2-5, the V gene TRBV28; TRBD1 reflects the table's D call only, with no check against the DNA. The CDR3 is made up of 17 amino acids, end residues included. Germline-derived CDR1 and CDR2 are MDHEN and SYDVKM. CDR3 sequence reads: CASSFGPGSVRVDEQYF.

V is TRBV7-6 and J is TRBJ2-2; perhaps TRBD2 as D (8 bases). Germline V CDR1 and CDR2: SGHVS, FNYEAQ. V lost 5 bases to trimming and J lost 3 bases, with 16 bases between them. The CDR3 covers 16 residues. CDR3 nucleotides: TGTGCCAGCAGCCGGGGGGGGGACAGACACACCGGGGAGCTGTTTTTT. Its translation: CASSRGGDRHTGELFF.

The table lists this clone with a few counts. The chain couples TRBV18 to TRBJ2-1, with TRBD1 matching over 7 bases. V lost 0 bases, J lost 6 bases, and 8 bases stayed unmatched. This CDR3 has 16 amino acids. In germline, CDR1 is KGHSH, CDR2 LQKENI. Here the CDR3 DNA reads TGTGCCAGCTCACCACCTCCTTCGACAGGGTCCAATGAGCAGTTCTTC. It translates to CASSPPPSTGSNEQFF.

The J gene is TRBJ2-5, the V gene TRBV28; TRBD1 is a possible D gene (6 bases). Germline V gene lookup returns CDR1 MDHEN and CDR2 SYDVKM. Trimming shortened V by 4 bases and J by 5 bases, and 14 bases separated the two germline ends. This CDR3 has 14 residues. CDR3 amino acids: CASSSPRGYETQYF. The CDR3 nucleotides read TGTGCCAGCAGTTCCCCCAGGGGTTACGAGACCCAGTACTTC.

The V call is TRBV5-1, the J call TRBJ2-7; D gene unclear. Trimming stripped 3 bases from V and 2 bases from J, with 12 bases between. From germline, CDR1 is SGHRS and CDR2 YFSETQ. The CDR3 spans 14 residues. The CDR3 loop reads CASSSQTVTYEQYF. The DNA for the CDR3 is TGCGCCAGCAGCTCCCAAACGGTAACCTACGAGCAGTACTTC.

V gene TRBV7-8 combines with J gene TRBJ1-2; D is unclear. The CDR3 runs 13 residues. CDR1 and CDR2 (germline): SGHVS, FQNEAQ. Deletions cut 0 bases from V and 3 bases from J, with 5 bases between. The CDR3 DNA reads TGTGCCAGCAGCTTAGCGGGCTACTATGGCTACACCTTC. Amino acids: CASSLAGYYGYTF.

The chain recombines TRBV11-2 with TRBJ2-5, with D unresolved. V was clipped by 7 bases and J by 5 bases, with 8 bases between them. Germline CDR1 SGHAT, CDR2 FQNNGV. This CDR3 is built from 11 residues. CDR3 nucleotide sequence: TGTGCCAGCAAGATAGGCGAGACCCAGTACTTC. Translated: CASKIGETQYF.

The chain has TRBV18 and TRBJ2-7, with TRBD2 identical over 8 bases. The trim removed 2 bases at V and 0 bases at J, leaving 9 bases unmatched. This CDR3 region has 17 residues. CDR1 and CDR2 from the germline V gene are KGHSH and LQKENI. Written as DNA, the CDR3 is TGTGCCAGCTCACCAGTCGTTAGCGGGGCTGTCTCCTACGAGCAGTACTTC. It translates to CASSPVVSGAVSYEQYF. Supplemented by reference TRBV18 and TRBJ2-7, the full variable domain reads NAGVMQNPRHLVRRRGQEARLRCSPMKGHSHVYWYRQLPEEGLKFMVYLQKENIIDESGMPKERFSAEFPKEGPSILRIQQVVRGDSAAYFCASSPVVSGAVSYEQYFGPGTRLTVT.

The rearrangement uses TRBV19 and TRBJ2-5, with a weak D call TRBD1 (5 bases). The germline gives CDR1 LNHDA, CDR2 SQIVND (reference sequence). V lost 4 bases, J lost 1 base, and 10 bases lay in between. This CDR3 contains 14 residues. CDR3 coding DNA: TGTGCCAGTAGTACTACAGACAGCCAAGAGACCCAGTACTTC. As protein: CASSTTDSQETQYF.